This TCR beta chain came from a study of blood T cells in healthy people across ages. A sample-barcoded 5' primer and a J-beta primer mix were used in a second PCR of about 7 to 12 cycles. TCRdb re-called the 5' RACE reads with MiXCR, one entry per CDR3 protein. The repertoire holds fewer than 2,000,000 distinct CDR3 sequences, roughly 32% seen once, with around 11% in the top ten. The CDR3 is 15 residues long. Deletions cut 2 bases from V and 2 bases from J, with 12 bases between. The germline V gene has CDR1 MGHRA and CDR2 YSYEKL. This clonotype originated in a woman in her thirties in good health. The rearrangement links TRBV4-1 to TRBJ1-1; D is undetermined. The material sequenced was blood. The CDR3: CASSQLGESNTEAFF. CDR3 sequence (DNA): TGCGCCAGCAGCCAACTCGGGGAATCCAACACTGAAGCTTTCTTT.